This TCR beta chain was identified in a study of T cells of healthy individuals. Germline CDR1 SGHNT, CDR2 YENEEA. Deletions cut 5 bases from V and 5 bases from J, with 19 bases between. The CDR3 runs to 16 residues. TCRdb processed the 5' RACE reads anew with MiXCR; each CDR3 protein has one entry. The data show roughly 87,000 distinct CDR3 sequences, about 16% seen once. This clonotype was obtained from a human donor in good health. The J gene is TRBJ1-5, the V gene TRBV11-3, with D tentatively TRBD1 (5 bases). The CDR3 is CASSRIGARWDQPQHF. CDR3 sequence (DNA): TGTGCCAGCAGCCGTATAGGGGCTCGATGGGATCAGCCCCAGCATTTT.